Below, one TCR beta chain is given with its context. It has no known antigen specificity. Base qualities are not recorded, but no much larger clone differs from it by a single base. Library preparation was by RACE. Sequencing was carried out with a NextSeq 500. Library preparation attached unique molecular identifiers to individual cDNA molecules for quantitative, reproducible TCR counting. Both TCR alpha and TCR beta chains were sequenced from each blood RNA sample. Under the source paper's analysis protocol: The median number of TCRs per sample was around 100,000, ranging from roughly 20,000 to 700,000. V, J and CDR3 annotation of the TCR reads was performed with the Decombinator software suite. To make PS versus PT1 abundance plots, every sample was subsampled to the same number of TCRs (28,000). Expanded TCRs were defined as absent before sensitization and observed at least eight times at the 2-week time point. TCRdb reran the public reads through fastp at Q25 and MiXCR, keeping productive beta chains. Each CDR3 protein appears once, grouped with its most common genes and DNA. The V and J calls were not made by the authors but by TCRdb's processing. Present in this sample are 40,000 to 50,000 distinct CDR3 sequences, 9.5% to 15% of which were seen just once. About 6% of the sample rests with the top ten.

According to the germline V gene, CDR1 reads SGHDN and CDR2 reads FVKESK. The junction shows trimming of 3 bases on V and 0 bases on J, plus 11 bases between the germline ends. There are 15 amino acids in the CDR3, from cysteine to phenylalanine inclusive. Left in the record is the CDR3 DNA by itself, 45 bases read in frame from the first base. The sample originates from a study of human T cells and chemical hapten exposure (dated by TCRdb to the early 2020s). For the wider study: For sensitization, 2% DPC in acetone was applied to a roughly 2 cm by roughly 2 cm area of upper inner arm skin. Weekly therapeutic DPC doses were additionally applied to the scalp of patients throughout the approximately 25-week study period. Patch testing on the upper back used Finn chambers containing 0.01% DPC, with scoring done after 6 days according to International Contact Dermatitis Research Group standards. Most of the patients in the cohort were female, and the cohort covered alopecia areata with under or over 50% scalp involvement, alopecia totalis and alopecia universalis. Libraries were pooled for sequencing, and variation in per-sample TCR yields was attributed mainly to small differences in library volumes within the pool. Peripheral blood TCR repertoire changes were tracked in vivo in alopecia patients during primary and secondary sensitization to the hapten diphenylcyclopropenone (DPC). Patient blood was sampled pre-sensitization (week 0) and at 2, 6 and about 24 weeks after DPC sensitization. Blood for TCR sequencing was provided by twenty-nine alopecia patients at one to four time points (pre-sensitization, 2, 6 and 24 weeks). Overall results and qualifications from the work: All patients had alopecia, a presumed autoimmune disease, so their immune response might differ from that of healthy individuals. Compared with pre-sensitization or healthy control sets, expanded TCRs formed significantly more large CDR3 similarity clusters, which is consistent with antigen-driven responses. No change with DPC sensitization was found in the number of TCRs above 1 in 1000 frequency, and no evidence of global repertoire structure alterations was found. After repeated subsampling, changes were observed in the strength of the expansion versus patch-test correlation and in the threshold at which the correlation became significant. A positive correlation was found between the number of PT1 expanded TCRs and patch test score, with significance reached at thresholds 8, 16 and 32 but not 4.

The sample's time point label is to be understood as: pre-sensitization, week 0. Interpreted using the paper, the treatment or condition label stands for: therapeutic diphenylcyclopropenone sensitization with weekly scalp DPC. At each patch-test visit, blood was drawn before the patch test was applied. Patients were considered eligible if aged 18 to 70, diagnosed with alopecia and deemed suitable for DPC therapy, and patients were excluded if pregnant. Total RNA was isolated from unfractionated whole blood collected in Tempus Blood RNA tubes. Sequencing used whole blood, obtained in connection with sensitization to the hapten diphenylcyclopropenone (DPC). The chain uses TRBV14 and TRBJ1-1, with TRBD1 as a weak D call on 5 bases. The source is a woman aged 30 to 39 with alopecia areata. Some clones in this sample may be carry-over from other donors' samples. The bases read TGTGCCAGCAGCCACTATAGGGGACTGAACACTGAAGCTTTCTTT. Translated, it reads CASSHYRGLNTEAFF.